The rows below give T cell receptor beta chains drawn from one sample of a study of cytomegalovirus exposure and HLA in healthy donors. The assay was immunoSEQ multiplex PCR, and TCRdb's table has in-frame clones only and misses some. The table lists over 200,000 clones, with less than 1% in the top ten. The sequenced sample was PBMCs. These receptors were collected from a woman in her twenties or thirties in good health and CMV-seropositive. Both conserved end residues are part of each CDR3. The D gene is left open where the match is weak.

V: TRBV18; J: TRBJ1-3; D: -; DNA: TGTGCCAGCTCACCGCTCTCACAGCTTTCCTCTGGAAACACCATATATTTT; CDR3: CASSPLSQLSSGNTIYF
V: TRBV5-6; J: TRBJ2-2; D: -; DNA: TGCGCCAGCAGCTACCCGGACACCACCGGGGAGCTGTTTTTT; CDR3: CASSYPDTTGELFF
V: TRBV28; J: TRBJ2-7; D: TRBD2; DNA: TGTGCCGGATCTAGCGGGAGCCCCTACGAGCAGTACTTC; CDR3: CAGSSGSPYEQYF
V: TRBV2; J: TRBJ2-1; D: -; DNA: TGTGCCAGCAGCATGGACTCCCTCTCCTACAATGAGCAGTTCTTC; CDR3: CASSMDSLSYNEQFF
V: TRBV28; J: TRBJ2-5; D: -; DNA: TGTGCCAGCAGTTTAAACGGGGGGCCTAGCCAAGAGACCCAGTACTTC; CDR3: CASSLNGGPSQETQYF
V: TRBV5-1; J: TRBJ1-2; D: TRBD1; DNA: TGCGCCACCAAAAACGGGGACAGGGGAGATGGCTACACCTTC; CDR3: CATKNGDRGDGYTF
V: TRBV25-1; J: TRBJ2-4; D: TRBD2; DNA: TGTGCCAGCAGTGAGCCCCGGGGGGGTGACATTCAGTACTTC; CDR3: CASSEPRGGDIQYF
V: TRBV23-1; J: TRBJ1-2; D: -; DNA: TGCGCCAGCAGTCACAGGCAGGCAGTCTATGGCTACACCTTC; CDR3: CASSHRQAVYGYTF
V: TRBV13; J: TRBJ2-1; D: -; DNA: TGTGCCAGCAGCTCGGGACTTCTCAATGAGCAGTTCTTC; CDR3: CASSSGLLNEQFF
V: TRBV2; J: TRBJ1-5; D: -; DNA: TGTGCCAGCAGTGACGGGGATCAGCCCCAGCATTTT; CDR3: CASSDGDQPQHF
V: TRBV14; J: TRBJ2-1; D: -; DNA: TGTGCCAGCAGCCAAGACTCGGGCAGGGGAGTTCCCAATGAGCAGTTCTTC; CDR3: CASSQDSGRGVPNEQFF
V: TRBV5-1; J: TRBJ1-2; D: TRBD1; DNA: TGCGCCAGCAGCGTGGACAGGGTTGTGGGCTACACCTTC; CDR3: CASSVDRVVGYTF
V: TRBV6-1; J: TRBJ2-7; D: TRBD2; DNA: TGTGCCAGCAGTGCGCTAGCGGGGGCCTCCTACGAGCAGTACTTC; CDR3: CASSALAGASYEQYF
V: TRBV7-2; J: TRBJ1-1; D: -; DNA: TGTGCCAGCAGCTTAGATTCCCGGGGTTCAGGAAGAGCTTTCTTT; CDR3: CASSLDSRGSGRAFF
V: TRBV19; J: TRBJ2-1; D: TRBD2; DNA: TGTGCCAGTAGACGGCTAGCGGGGGACATCTCCTACAATGAGCAGTTCTTC; CDR3: CASRRLAGDISYNEQFF
V: TRBV18; J: TRBJ1-2; D: -; DNA: TGTGCCAGCTCACAGGGTCGGGGATTCTATGGCTACACCTTC; CDR3: CASSQGRGFYGYTF